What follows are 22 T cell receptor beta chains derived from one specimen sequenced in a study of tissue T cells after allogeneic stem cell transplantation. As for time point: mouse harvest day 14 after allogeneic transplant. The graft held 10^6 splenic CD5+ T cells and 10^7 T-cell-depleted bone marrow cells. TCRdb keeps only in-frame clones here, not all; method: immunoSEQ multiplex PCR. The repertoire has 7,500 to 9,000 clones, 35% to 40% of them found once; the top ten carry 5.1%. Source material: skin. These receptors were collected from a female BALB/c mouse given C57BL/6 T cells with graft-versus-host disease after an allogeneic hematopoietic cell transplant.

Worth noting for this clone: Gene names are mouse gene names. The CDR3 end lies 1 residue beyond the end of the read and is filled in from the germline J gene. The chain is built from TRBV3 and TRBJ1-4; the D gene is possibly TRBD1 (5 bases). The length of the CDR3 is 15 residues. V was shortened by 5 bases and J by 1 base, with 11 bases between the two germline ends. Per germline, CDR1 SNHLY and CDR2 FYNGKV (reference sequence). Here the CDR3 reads CASSLWTNSNERLFF. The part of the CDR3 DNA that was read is TGTGCCAGCAGCCTATGGACAAATTCCAACGAAAGATTATTT.

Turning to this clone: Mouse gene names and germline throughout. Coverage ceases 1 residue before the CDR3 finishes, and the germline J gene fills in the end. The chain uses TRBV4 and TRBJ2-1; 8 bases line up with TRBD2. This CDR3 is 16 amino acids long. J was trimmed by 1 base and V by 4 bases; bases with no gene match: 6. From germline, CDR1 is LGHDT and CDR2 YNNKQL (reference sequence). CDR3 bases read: TGTGCCAGCAGCTTAAACTGGGGGATGAACTATGCTGAGCAGTTC. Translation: CASSLNWGMNYAEQF. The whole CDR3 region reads CASSLNWGMNYAEQFF.

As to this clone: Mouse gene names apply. This CDR3 reads CASSLGGSYEQYF. CDR3 DNA (partial): TGTGCAAGCAGCTTAGGGGGCTCCTATGAACAGTAC. The V call is TRBV16, the J call TRBJ2-7; D is unclear. The read finishes 1 residue shy of the CDR3 end, and the germline J gene is used to complete it. This CDR3 spans 13 amino acids. The V gene's germline CDR1 is SGHSA and CDR2 FRNQAP. V gave up 1 base and J gave up 0 bases, with 4 bases separating them.

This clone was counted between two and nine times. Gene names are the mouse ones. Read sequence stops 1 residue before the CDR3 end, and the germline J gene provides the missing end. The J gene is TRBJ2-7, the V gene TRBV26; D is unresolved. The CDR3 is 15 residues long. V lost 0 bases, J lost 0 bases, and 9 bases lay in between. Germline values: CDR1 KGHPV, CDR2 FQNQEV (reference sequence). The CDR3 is CASSLSWRSSYEQYF. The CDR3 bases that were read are TGTGCCAGCAGTCTGTCATGGAGGAGCTCCTATGAACAGTAC.

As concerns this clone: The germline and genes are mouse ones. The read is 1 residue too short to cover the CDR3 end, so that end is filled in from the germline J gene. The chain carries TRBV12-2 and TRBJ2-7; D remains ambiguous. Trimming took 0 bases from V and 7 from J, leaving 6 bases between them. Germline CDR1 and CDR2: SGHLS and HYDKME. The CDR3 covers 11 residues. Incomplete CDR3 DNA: TGTGCCAGCTCTCTCGATTGGGAACAGTAC. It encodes CASSLDWEQY. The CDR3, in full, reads CASSLDWEQYF.

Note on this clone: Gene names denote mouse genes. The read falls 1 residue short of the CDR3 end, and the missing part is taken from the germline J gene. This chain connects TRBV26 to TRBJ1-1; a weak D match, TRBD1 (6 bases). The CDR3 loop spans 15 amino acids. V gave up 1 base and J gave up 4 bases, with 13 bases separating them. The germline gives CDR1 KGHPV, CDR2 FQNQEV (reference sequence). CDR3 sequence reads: CASSLYWGRGTEVFF. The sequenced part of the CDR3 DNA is TGTGCCAGCAGTCTGTACTGGGGGCGAGGCACAGAAGTCTTC. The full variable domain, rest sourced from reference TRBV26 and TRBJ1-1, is NSKVIQTPRYLVKGQGQKAKMRCIPEKGHPVVFWYQQNKNNEFKFLINFQNQEVLQQIDMTEKRFSAECPSNSPCSLEIQSSEAGDSALYLCASSLYWGRGTEVFFGKGTRLTVV.

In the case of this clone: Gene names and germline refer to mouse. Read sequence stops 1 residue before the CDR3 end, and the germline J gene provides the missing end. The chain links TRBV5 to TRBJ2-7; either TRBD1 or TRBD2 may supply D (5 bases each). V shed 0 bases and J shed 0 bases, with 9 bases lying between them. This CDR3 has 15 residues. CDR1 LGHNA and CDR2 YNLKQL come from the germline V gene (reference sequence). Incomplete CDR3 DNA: TGTGCCAGCAGCCAAGAACGGGGGAGCTCCTATGAACAGTAC. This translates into CASSQERGSSYEQY. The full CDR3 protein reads CASSQERGSSYEQYF.

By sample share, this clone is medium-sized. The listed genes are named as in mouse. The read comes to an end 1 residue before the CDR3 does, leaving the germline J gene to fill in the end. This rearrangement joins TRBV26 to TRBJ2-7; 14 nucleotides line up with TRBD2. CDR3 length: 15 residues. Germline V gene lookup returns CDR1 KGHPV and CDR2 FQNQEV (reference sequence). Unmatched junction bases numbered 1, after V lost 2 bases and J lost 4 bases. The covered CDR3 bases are TGTGCCAGCAGTCTGGGGACTGGGGGGGCTTATGAACAGTAC. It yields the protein CASSLGTGGAYEQY. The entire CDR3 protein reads CASSLGTGGAYEQYF.

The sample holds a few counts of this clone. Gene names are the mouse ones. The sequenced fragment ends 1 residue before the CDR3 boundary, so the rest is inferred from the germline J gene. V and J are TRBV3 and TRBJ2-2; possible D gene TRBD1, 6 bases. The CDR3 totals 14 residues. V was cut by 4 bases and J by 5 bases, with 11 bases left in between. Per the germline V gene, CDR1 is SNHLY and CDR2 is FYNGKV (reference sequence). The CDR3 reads CASSSTGGTGQLYF. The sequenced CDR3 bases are TGTGCCAGCAGCTCGACAGGAGGGACCGGGCAGCTCTAC. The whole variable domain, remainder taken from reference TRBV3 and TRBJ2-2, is GPKVLQIPSHQIIDMGQMVTLNCDPVSNHLYFYWYKQILGQQMEFLVNFYNGKVMEKSKLFKDQFSVERPDGSYFTLKIQPTALEDSAVYFCASSSTGGTGQLYFGEGSKLTVL.

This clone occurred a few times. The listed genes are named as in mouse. The CDR3: CASSLIGGERLFF. CDR3 DNA, as far as it was read: TGTGCCAGCAGCTTAATAGGGGGCGAAAGATTATTT. The chain carries TRBV3 and TRBJ1-4; D possibly corresponds to TRBD1 (6 bases). The read ends 1 residue shy of where the CDR3 ends; the end is completed using the germline J gene. Germline loops: CDR1 SNHLY, CDR2 FYNGKV (reference sequence). CDR3 length equals 13 residues. The germline V and J ends were trimmed by 2 bases and 7 bases, with 8 bases remaining between them.

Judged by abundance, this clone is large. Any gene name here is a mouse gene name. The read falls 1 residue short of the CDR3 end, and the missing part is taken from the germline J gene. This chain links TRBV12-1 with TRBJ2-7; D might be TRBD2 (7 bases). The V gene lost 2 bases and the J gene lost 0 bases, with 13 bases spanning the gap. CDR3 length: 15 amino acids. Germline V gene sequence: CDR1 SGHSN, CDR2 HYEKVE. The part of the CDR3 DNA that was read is TGTGCCAGCTCTCGGGAGGGGGGGGTCTCCTATGAACAGTAC. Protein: CASSREGGVSYEQY. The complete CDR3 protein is CASSREGGVSYEQYF.

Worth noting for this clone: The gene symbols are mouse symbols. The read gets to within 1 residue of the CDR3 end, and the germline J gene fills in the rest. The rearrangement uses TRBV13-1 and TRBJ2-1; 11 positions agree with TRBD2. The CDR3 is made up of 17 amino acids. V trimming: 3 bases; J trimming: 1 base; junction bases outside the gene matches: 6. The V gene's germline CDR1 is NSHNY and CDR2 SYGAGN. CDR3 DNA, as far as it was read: TGTGCCAGCAGTGGTCGACTGGGGGGGTCGAACTATGCTGAGCAGTTC. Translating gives CASSGRLGGSNYAEQF. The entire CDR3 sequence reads CASSGRLGGSNYAEQFF.

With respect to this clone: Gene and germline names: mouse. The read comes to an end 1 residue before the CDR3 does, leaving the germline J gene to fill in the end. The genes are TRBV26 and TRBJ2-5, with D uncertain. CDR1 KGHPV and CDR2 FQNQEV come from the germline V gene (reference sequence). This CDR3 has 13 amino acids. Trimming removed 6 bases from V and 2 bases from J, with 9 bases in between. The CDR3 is CASRQIGQDTQYF. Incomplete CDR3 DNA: TGTGCCAGCAGGCAGATTGGCCAAGACACCCAGTAC.

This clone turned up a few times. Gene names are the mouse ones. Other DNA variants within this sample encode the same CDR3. The sequenced CDR3 bases are TGTGCCAGCAGCCCCCAACAGGGGGCAAACACAGAAGTCTTC. As protein: CASSPQQGANTEVF. From start to end, the CDR3 is CASSPQQGANTEVFF. The gene calls are TRBV26 and TRBJ1-1; 8 nucleotides line up with TRBD1. The sequenced fragment ends 1 residue before the CDR3 boundary, so the rest is inferred from the germline J gene. CDR1 KGHPV and CDR2 FQNQEV come from the germline V gene (reference sequence). The V gene end was trimmed by 6 bases and the J gene end by 0 bases; junction bases not matched to a gene: 6. This CDR3 contains 15 residues.

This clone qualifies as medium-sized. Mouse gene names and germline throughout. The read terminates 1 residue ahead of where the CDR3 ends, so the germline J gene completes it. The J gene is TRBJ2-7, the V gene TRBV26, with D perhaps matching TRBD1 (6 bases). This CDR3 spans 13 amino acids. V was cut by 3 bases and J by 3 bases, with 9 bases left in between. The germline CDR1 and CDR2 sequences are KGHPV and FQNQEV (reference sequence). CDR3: CASSLRDIYEQYF. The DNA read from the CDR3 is TGTGCCAGCAGTCTCCGGGACATCTATGAACAGTAC.

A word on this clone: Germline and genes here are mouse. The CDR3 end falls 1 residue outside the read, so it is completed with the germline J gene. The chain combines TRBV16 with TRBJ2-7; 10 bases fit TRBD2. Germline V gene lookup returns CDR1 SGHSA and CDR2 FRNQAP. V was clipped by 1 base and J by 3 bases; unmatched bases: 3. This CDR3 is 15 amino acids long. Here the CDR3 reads CASSLGGLGIYEQYF. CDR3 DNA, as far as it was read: TGTGCAAGCAGCTTAGGGGGACTGGGGATCTATGAACAGTAC.

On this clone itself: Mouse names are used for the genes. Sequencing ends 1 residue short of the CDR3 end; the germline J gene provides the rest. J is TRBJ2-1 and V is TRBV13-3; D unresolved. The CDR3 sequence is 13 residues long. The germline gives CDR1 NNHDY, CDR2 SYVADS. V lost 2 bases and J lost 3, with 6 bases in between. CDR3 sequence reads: CASSEKVYAEQFF. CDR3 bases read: TGTGCCAGCAGTGAAAAGGTCTATGCTGAGCAGTTC.

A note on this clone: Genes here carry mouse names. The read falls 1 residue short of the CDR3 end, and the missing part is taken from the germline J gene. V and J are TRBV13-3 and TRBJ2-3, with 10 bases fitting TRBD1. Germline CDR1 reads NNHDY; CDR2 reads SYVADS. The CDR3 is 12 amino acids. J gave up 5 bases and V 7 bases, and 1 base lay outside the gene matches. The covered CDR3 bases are TGTGCCAGCGGGACAGGGGTAGAAACGCTGTAT. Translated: CASGTGVETLY. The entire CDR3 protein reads CASGTGVETLYF.

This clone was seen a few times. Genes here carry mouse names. The part of the CDR3 DNA that was read is TGTGCCAGCAGGGGACAAAATTCTGGAAATACGCTCTAT. Its protein product is CASRGQNSGNTLY. The entire CDR3 protein is CASRGQNSGNTLYF. This chain links TRBV13-3 with TRBJ1-3; maybe TRBD1 (6 bases). The read ends 1 residue early relative to the CDR3; the germline J gene fills the gap. Trimming took 5 bases from V and 0 from J, leaving 9 bases between them. The CDR3 is 14 residues long. Per germline, CDR1 NNHDY and CDR2 SYVADS.

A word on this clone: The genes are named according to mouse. The CDR3 DNA, read in part, is TGTGCCAGCAGCTTAGCTGGAAATACGCTCTAT. It specifies CASSLAGNTLY. The full-length CDR3 reads as CASSLAGNTLYF. The rearrangement uses TRBV3 and TRBJ1-3; D is ambiguous. The read comes to an end 1 residue before the CDR3 does, leaving the germline J gene to fill in the end. Trimming removed 0 bases from V and 3 bases from J, with 0 bases in between. This CDR3 has 12 amino acids. Germline V gene data show CDR1 as SNHLY and CDR2 as FYNGKV (reference sequence).

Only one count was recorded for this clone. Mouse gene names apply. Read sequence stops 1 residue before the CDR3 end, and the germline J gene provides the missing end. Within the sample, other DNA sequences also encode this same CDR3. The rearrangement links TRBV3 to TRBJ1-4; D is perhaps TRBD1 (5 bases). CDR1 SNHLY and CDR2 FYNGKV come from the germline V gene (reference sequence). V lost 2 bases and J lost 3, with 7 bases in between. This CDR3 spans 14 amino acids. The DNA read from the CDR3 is TGTGCCAGCAGCTTACAGGGTACCAACGAAAGATTATTT. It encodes CASSLQGTNERLF. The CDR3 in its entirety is CASSLQGTNERLFF.

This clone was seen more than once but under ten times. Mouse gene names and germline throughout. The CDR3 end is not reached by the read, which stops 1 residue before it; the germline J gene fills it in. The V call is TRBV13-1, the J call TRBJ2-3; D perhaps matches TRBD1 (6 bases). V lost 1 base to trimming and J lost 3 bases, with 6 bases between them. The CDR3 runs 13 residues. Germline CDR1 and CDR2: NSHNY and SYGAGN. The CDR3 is CASSDQGAETLYF. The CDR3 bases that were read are TGTGCCAGCAGTGATCAGGGGGCAGAAACGCTGTAT.